The rows below give T cell receptor beta chains drawn from one sample of a study of blood T cell repertoires in COVID-19. Clones were sequenced by immunoSEQ multiplex PCR, and TCRdb holds only the in-frame ones, with some missing. The sample has 250,000 to 300,000 clones; approximately 81% are singletons. The sample consisted of peripheral blood. These receptors were collected from a woman aged 55-69 years with active or convalescent COVID-19. The CDR3 runs from the conserved cysteine through the conserved F or W.

TRBJ2-7,TRBV19,15,CASSNLHQGGYEQYF
TRBJ1-1,TRBV18,14,CASSPPYMNTEAFF
TRBJ2-3,TRBV29-1,13,CSVPDRGTDTQYF
TRBJ1-1,TRBV29-1,12,CSVELVGRRAFF
TRBJ2-7,TRBV5-6,17,CASSLGPIRRQNYEQYF
TRBJ1-2,TRBV15,18,CATSKVSRGFFSNYGYTF
TRBJ1-1,TRBV7-9,13,CASSPTGDTEAFF
TRBJ1-2,TRBV6-5,13,CASRPGQEHGYTF
TRBJ1-2,TRBV5-1,14,CASSSGTGNYGYTF
TRBJ1-5,TRBV5-8,19,CASSRVLKDRGHSNQPQHF
TRBJ2-1,TRBV24-1,15,CATSGGQGAYNEQFF
TRBJ1-5,TRBV19,15,CASSVQVHSNQPQHF
TRBJ2-7,TRBV19,16,CASSQSRGSLSYEQYF
TRBJ2-1,TRBV5-4,15,CASSPGPSSYNEQFF
TRBJ1-5,TRBV15,17,CATSRPRGNRGNQPQHF
TRBJ1-2,TRBV7-8,15,CASTFNAGQGGGYTF
TRBJ1-1,TRBV6-5,16,CASSYSGQGIGTEAFF
TRBJ2-7,TRBV4-2,18,CASSFSTSGGAVTYEQYF
TRBJ2-3,TRBV7-2,15,CASSLKGGQEASQYF
TRBJ1-1,TRBV6-5,13,CASFRGANTEAFF
TRBJ1-3,TRBV7-8,19,CASSLSSVQGPYSGNTIYF
TRBJ1-5,TRBV4-1,15,CASSPQGLSNQPQHF
TRBJ1-5,TRBV10-3,14,CAISTGEDNQPQHF
TRBJ1-1,TRBV12-3/TRBV12-4,12,CATTGGNTEAFF
TRBJ1-2,TRBV4-1,18,CASSQAVQQGKGVHGYTF
TRBJ2-7,TRBV9,16,CASSVGLAGGVNEQYF
TRBJ2-7,TRBV13,14,CASSLLQGGYEQYF
TRBJ2-7,TRBV9,14,CASSPTGQTYEQYF
TRBJ1-3,TRBV10-3,15,CAISNGQGIMNTIYF
TRBJ2-7,TRBV11-2,15,CASSSEPGQGYEQYF
TRBJ1-1,TRBV12-3/TRBV12-4,13,CASSSGQGGKAFF
TRBJ1-2,TRBV5-4,14,CASSLRDRGGGYTF
TRBJ2-7,TRBV6-5,12,CASSRYYGEQYF
TRBJ1-2,TRBV6-5,14,CASSYSRSPYGYTF
TRBJ1-6,TRBV2,15,CASIFGTGENSPLHF
TRBJ1-2,TRBV13,14,CASSLMTGLYGYTF
TRBJ1-1,TRBV6-5,15,CASTHPTGSGTEAFF
TRBJ2-7,TRBV7-7,15,CASSRGQGIAYEQYF
TRBJ2-5,TRBV12-3/TRBV12-4,13,CASSRGAQETQYF
TRBJ1-3,TRBV2,13,CASSYTKGNTIYF
TRBJ1-2,TRBV4-3,15,CASSQDRGTGLGYTF
TRBJ2-1,TRBV25-1,15,CASSGTGPGDNEQFF
TRBJ2-7,TRBV5-4,14,CASSKTGGSYEQYF
TRBJ2-1,TRBV10-3,13,CAITETGGNEQFF
TRBJ2-5,TRBV6-4,17,CASSDRDSSWGQETQYF
TRBJ2-1,TRBV19,10,CATSACGQFF
TRBJ2-3,TRBV5-8,14,CASSPRTYTDTQYF
TRBJ2-3,TRBV5-1,14,CASSLGLAPDTQYF
TRBJ2-2,TRBV12-3/TRBV12-4,12,CAIEISGGELFF
TRBJ1-6,TRBV5-4,12,CASSAQDSPLHF
TRBJ1-1,TRBV30,15,CAWKEDSLMNTEAFF
TRBJ2-5,TRBV13,15,CASSLRRGAQETQYF
TRBJ1-1,TRBV6-5,12,CASRKQGVEAFF